The table lists the clone carrying this T cell receptor beta chain with a few counts. What it recognizes is unknown. This specimen comes from a study of T cell repertoires in cytomegalovirus infection. About the research overall: Indications of both CMV infection and matching HLA type were provided by public TCR beta signatures. Findings and limits, study-wide: People with CMV and the relevant HLA were identified by cumulative public TCR beta family frequency. The ex vivo response showed dominance by HLA-C-restricted CMV-specific TCR beta clonotypes.

MiXCR was run by TCRdb on the reads, yielding one entry per CDR3 protein. The sample consists of approximately 500,000 distinct CDR3 sequences, about 11% of them appearing once. Trimming left V 1 base short and J 7 bases short, with 10 bases between. Germline assignment: CDR1 DFQATT and CDR2 SNEGSKA (reference sequence). The CDR3 is 13 residues long. The V call is TRBV20-1, the J call TRBJ2-2; no reliable D call. Sample: PBMCs. The sequence came from a human donor in good health (CMV status not recorded). Some clones in this sample may be carry-over from other donors' samples. The CDR3 spells CSARVGRVGELFF. The CDR3, as DNA: TGCAGTGCTAGAGTTGGTAGAGTCGGGGAGCTGTTTTTT.